A few counts support the clone carrying this TCR beta chain. The antigen remains undetermined. The data were obtained in a study of T cell clones after liver transplantation. Overall study: Tolerance: complete withdrawal held at least one year, liver enzymes staying within twice normal. Blood was drawn pre-transplant, before withdrawal, and after full or failed withdrawal.

Unstimulated PBMCs were sorted into CD3+CD4+ and CD3+CD8+ populations. Losses at the gene ends were 5 bases for V and 6 bases for J; bases not matched to a gene: 16. Germline V CDR1 and CDR2: MNHEY, SMNVEV (reference sequence). This CDR3 region has 16 residues. Study-wide results and limits: Post-transplant, graft-donor-reactive CD4 TCRbeta sequences in blood dropped significantly in most of the 8 subjects.

TCRdb's table, derived via immunoSEQ multiplex PCR, lists solely in-frame clones and lacks some. The sample has some 50,000 clones, 70% to 75% seen once. Source: CD4+ T cells from blood, taken at the 22-month timepoint. The receptor was isolated from a human patient who received a liver transplant. Some T cells may be graft donor cells. The V call is TRBV27, the J call TRBJ2-7; 7 bases match TRBD1. This CDR3 is CASSPGDSLRPREQYF. The CDR3 DNA sequence: TGTGCCAGCAGTCCAGGGGACAGCCTACGCCCCCGCGAGCAGTACTTC.